This TCR beta chain originates from a study of cytomegalovirus exposure and HLA in healthy donors. The germline gives CDR1 SEHNR, CDR2 FQNEAQ (reference sequence). V lost 1 base to trimming and J lost 1 base, with 14 bases between them. This CDR3 has 16 residues. The PCR contained 60 Vbeta and 13 Jbeta primers. Generated by immunoSEQ multiplex PCR, the TCRdb table keeps only in-frame clones and is missing some. The sample lists 150,000 or so clones; roughly 71% were seen once. This receptor was identified in a girl aged 10-17 years in good health and CMV-seronegative. Specimen: PBMCs. The chain joins TRBV7-9 to TRBJ2-7; maybe TRBD2 (7 bases). CDR3 DNA sequence: TGTGCCAGCAGCTTAGATAGGGGGGGAAGATCCTACGAGCAGTACTTC. Its protein is CASSLDRGGRSYEQYF.